This TCR beta chain was recovered during a study of blood T cell repertoires in COVID-19. The CDR3 loop spans 14 amino acids. The ends were cut back, 5 bases at V and 2 bases at J, with 11 bases in the middle. CDR1 is MDHEN and CDR2 is SYDVKM in the germline V gene. Residents of 24 US areas, aged about 18 to 95 years, made up the participants. Participant reports of clinical history set cohort assignment. Cohort 3 donors counted as recovered after two negative PCRs, clearance, or resolved symptoms. The data were produced by immunoSEQ multiplex PCR, yet TCRdb's version contains in-frame clones alone and is incomplete. The table has some 180,000 clones, around 85% seen once. This clone was seen just once.

Source material: PBMCs or T cells enriched from blood (not recorded which). V usage is TRBV28 and J usage is TRBJ2-3, with D possibly being TRBD2 (6 bases). The sequence was collected from a man in his forties who had recovered from COVID-19. CDR3 sequence (DNA): TGTGCCAGCAGTCCCCGGGACTCCACAGATACGCAGTATTTT. It codes for CASSPRDSTDTQYF.